These 8 T cell receptor beta chains came from one sample sequenced in a study of T-cell reconstitution after alpha-beta-depleted transplantation in children. Unique molecular identifiers were used in preparing the TCRbeta library. TCRdb re-called the PCR reads with MiXCR, one entry per CDR3 protein. This sample has about 690,000 distinct CDR3 sequences, with around 17% found just once. This sample comprised PBMCs from the stem cell graft donor, obtained from the stem cell graft. These receptors were taken from a human donor who donated a stem cell graft to a child with acute myeloid leukemia.

This clonotype was found a few times. The chain has TRBV5-6 and TRBJ1-6, with TRBD1 matching 9 bases. CDR1 is SGHDT, CDR2 YYEEEE, per germline. V was pared by 2 bases and J by 4 bases, with 1 base of the junction left unmatched. The CDR3 is made up of 15 amino acids. As DNA, the CDR3 is TGTGCCAGCAGCTTCGACAGGGGGTATAATTCACCCCTCCACTTT. It specifies CASSFDRGYNSPLHF.

This clonotype was counted a few times. The chain is built from TRBV10-1 and TRBJ1-1, with D unclear. The CDR3 runs 14 residues. The germline V and J ends were trimmed by 3 bases and 3 bases, with 11 bases remaining between them. The V gene's germline CDR1 is WNHNN and CDR2 SYGVQD (reference sequence). The CDR3 region has the DNA TGCGCCAGCAGTGACTTTGAGGCTGACACTGAAGCTTTCTTT. Its protein product is CASSDFEADTEAFF.

This clonotype has a count of ten or more. The J gene is TRBJ2-2, the V gene TRBV7-9; D may be TRBD2 (6 bases). This CDR3 has 13 amino acids. The V gene's germline CDR1 is SEHNR and CDR2 FQNEAQ (reference sequence). V was clipped by 3 bases and J by 6 bases, with 8 bases between them. CDR3 amino acids: CASSLAGSGELFF. As DNA, the CDR3 is TGTGCCAGCAGCTTGGCGGGGTCCGGGGAGCTGTTTTTT. Based on the CDR3 plus reference TRBV7-9 and TRBJ2-2, the full variable domain is DTGVSQNPRHKITKRGQNVTFRCDPISEHNRLYWYRQTLGQGPEFLTYFQNEAQLEKSRLLSDRFSAERPKGSFSTLEIQRTEQGDSAMYLCASSLAGSGELFFGEGSRLTVL.

Ten or more counts support this clonotype. The chain joins TRBV20-1 to TRBJ1-1; 9 nucleotides line up with TRBD1. CDR1 and CDR2 from the germline V gene are DFQATT and SNEGSKA (reference sequence). The V and J ends lost 3 bases and 1 base, in that order; junction bases with no gene match: 6. The CDR3 spans 15 residues. The CDR3 region has the DNA TGCAGTGCTAGCCCCCCGGGACAGGGGAACACTGAAGCTTTCTTT. Protein sequence: CSASPPGQGNTEAFF.

This clonotype occurred a few times. The rearrangement uses TRBV4-1 and TRBJ2-1; 9 bases are a match to TRBD1. This CDR3 is built from 16 residues. Trimming removed 5 bases from V and 5 bases from J; junction bases left unmatched: 10. Germline CDR1 and CDR2: MGHRA and YSYEKL. As DNA, the CDR3 is TGCGCCAGCAGCAAAGGACAGGGGACTACCGACAATGAGCAGTTCTTC. Translated: CASSKGQGTTDNEQFF.

DNA of the CDR3: TGTGCCACCAGCAGCCGATTCCAAAACACTGAAGCTTTCTTT. The encoded protein is CATSSRFQNTEAFF. The V gene is TRBV15, the J gene TRBJ1-1; D is undetermined. The CDR3 extends over 14 amino acids. V lost 3 bases, J lost 2 bases, and 10 bases lay in between. The germline CDR1 and CDR2 sequences are LNHNV and YYDKDF (reference sequence).

Many counts were recorded for this clonotype. The chain links TRBV20-1 to TRBJ1-3, with a weak D call TRBD1 (6 bases). The CDR3 extends over 14 amino acids. Trimming cost V 2 bases and J 3 bases, with 11 bases left between them. Germline-derived CDR1 and CDR2 are DFQATT and SNEGSKA (reference sequence). The CDR3 region has the DNA TGCAGTGCTAGAACGGGGGCGCGTGGAAACACCATATATTTT. It is translated as CSARTGARGNTIYF.

This clonotype was recorded many times. The chain has TRBV5-6 and TRBJ2-1, with D perhaps TRBD2 (7 bases). Between the trimmed V and J ends, which lost 1 base and 5 bases, there was a span of 13 bases. The CDR3 sequence is 15 residues long. Germline values: CDR1 SGHDT, CDR2 YYEEEE. Here the CDR3 DNA reads TGTGCCAGCAGCTTGAGGGGGGGCTTAAACAATGAGCAGTTCTTC. Protein product: CASSLRGGLNNEQFF.